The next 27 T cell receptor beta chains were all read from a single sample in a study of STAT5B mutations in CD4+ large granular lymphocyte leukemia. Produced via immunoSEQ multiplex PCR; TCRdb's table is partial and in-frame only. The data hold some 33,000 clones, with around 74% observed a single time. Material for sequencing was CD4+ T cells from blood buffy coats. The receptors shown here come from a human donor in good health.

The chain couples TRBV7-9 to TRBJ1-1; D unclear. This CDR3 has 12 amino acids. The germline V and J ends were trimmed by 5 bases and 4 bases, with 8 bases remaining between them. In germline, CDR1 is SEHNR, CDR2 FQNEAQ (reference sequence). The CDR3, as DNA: TGTGCCAGCAGCGGAAGCAGCACTGAAGCTTTCTTT. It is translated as CASSGSSTEAFF. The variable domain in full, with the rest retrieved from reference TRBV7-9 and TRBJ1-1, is DTGVSQNPRHKITKRGQNVTFRCDPISEHNRLYWYRQTLGQGPEFLTYFQNEAQLEKSRLLSDRFSAERPKGSFSTLEIQRTEQGDSAMYLCASSGSSTEAFFGQGTRLTVV.

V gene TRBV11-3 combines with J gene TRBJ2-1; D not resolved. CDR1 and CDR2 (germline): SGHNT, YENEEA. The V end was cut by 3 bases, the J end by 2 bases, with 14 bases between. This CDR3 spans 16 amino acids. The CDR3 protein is CASSLSVRRPYNEQFF. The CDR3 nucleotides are TGTGCCAGCAGCTTGTCGGTACGGCGACCCTACAATGAGCAGTTCTTC.

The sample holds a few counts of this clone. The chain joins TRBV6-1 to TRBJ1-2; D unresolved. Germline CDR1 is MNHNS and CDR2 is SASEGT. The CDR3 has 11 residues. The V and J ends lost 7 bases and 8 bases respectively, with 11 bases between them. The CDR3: CASNGHSGYTF. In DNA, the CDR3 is TGTGCCAGCAACGGGCACAGCGGCTACACCTTC.

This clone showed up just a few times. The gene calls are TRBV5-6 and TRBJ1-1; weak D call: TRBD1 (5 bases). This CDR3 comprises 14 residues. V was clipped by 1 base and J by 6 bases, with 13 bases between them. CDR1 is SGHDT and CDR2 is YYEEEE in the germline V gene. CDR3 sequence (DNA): TGTGCCAGCAGCTTGCAGGGTGGCTATGCTGAAGCTTTCTTT. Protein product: CASSLQGGYAEAFF.

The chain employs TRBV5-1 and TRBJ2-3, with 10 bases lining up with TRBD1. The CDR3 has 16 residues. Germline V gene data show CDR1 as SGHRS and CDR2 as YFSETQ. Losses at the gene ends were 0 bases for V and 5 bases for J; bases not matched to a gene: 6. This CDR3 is CASSLGDRGVRDTQYF. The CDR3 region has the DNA TGCGCCAGCAGCTTGGGGGACAGGGGAGTGAGAGATACGCAGTATTTT.

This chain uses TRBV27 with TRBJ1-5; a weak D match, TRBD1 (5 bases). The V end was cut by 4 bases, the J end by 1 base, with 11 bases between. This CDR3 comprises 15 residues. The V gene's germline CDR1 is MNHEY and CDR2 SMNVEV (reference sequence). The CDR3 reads CASSSQGMSNQPQHF. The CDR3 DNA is TGTGCCAGCAGTTCCCAGGGAATGAGCAATCAGCCCCAGCATTTT.

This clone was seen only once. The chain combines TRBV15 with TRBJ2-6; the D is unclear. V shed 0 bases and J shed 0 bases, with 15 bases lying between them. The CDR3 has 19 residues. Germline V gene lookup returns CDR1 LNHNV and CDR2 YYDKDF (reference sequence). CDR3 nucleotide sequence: TGTGCCACCAGCAGAGATCCCCTCGAGCTGTTCTCTGGGGCCAACGTCCTGACTTTC. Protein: CATSRDPLELFSGANVLTF.

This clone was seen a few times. CDR3 in DNA: TGTGCCAGTAGTACCCAGACAGGGGGGAACACTGAAGCTTTCTTT. This codes for CASSTQTGGNTEAFF. The chain recombines TRBV19 with TRBJ1-1; 9 bases line up with TRBD1. Looked up from germline, CDR1 is LNHDA and CDR2 is SQIVND (reference sequence). There are 15 residues in the CDR3. With V trimmed by 4 bases and J by 1 base, 4 bases remained unmatched.

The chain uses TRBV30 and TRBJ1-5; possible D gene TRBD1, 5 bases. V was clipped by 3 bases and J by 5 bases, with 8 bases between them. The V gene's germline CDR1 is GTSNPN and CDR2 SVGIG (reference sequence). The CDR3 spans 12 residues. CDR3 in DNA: TGTGCCTGGAGACAGGCTGATCAGCCCCAGCATTTT. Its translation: CAWRQADQPQHF.

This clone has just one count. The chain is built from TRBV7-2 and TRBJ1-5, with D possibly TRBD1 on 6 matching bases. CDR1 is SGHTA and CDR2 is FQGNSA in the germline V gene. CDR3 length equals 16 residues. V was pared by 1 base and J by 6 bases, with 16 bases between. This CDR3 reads CASSLVQGQGSQPQHF. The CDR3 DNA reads TGTGCCAGCAGCTTAGTCCAGGGGCAGGGGTCTCAGCCCCAGCATTTT. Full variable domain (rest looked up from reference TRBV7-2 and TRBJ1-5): GAGVSQSPSNKVTEKGKDVELRCDPISGHTALYWYRQSLGQGLEFLIYFQGNSAPDKSGLPSDRFSAERTGGSVSTLTIQRTQQEDSAVYLCASSLVQGQGSQPQHFGDGTRLSIL.

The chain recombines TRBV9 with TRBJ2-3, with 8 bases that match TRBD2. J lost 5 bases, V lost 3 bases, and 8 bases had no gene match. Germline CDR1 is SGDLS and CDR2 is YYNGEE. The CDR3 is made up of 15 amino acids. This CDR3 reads CASSATGTRGDTQYF. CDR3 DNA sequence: TGTGCCAGCAGCGCGACCGGGACTAGGGGAGATACGCAGTATTTT.

CDR3 DNA sequence: TGTGCCAGCAACTTAGCGGGGGGATCCTACAATGAGCAGTTCTTC. This codes for CASNLAGGSYNEQFF. V and J are TRBV2 and TRBJ2-1, with 10 bases aligning to TRBD2. This CDR3 contains 15 residues. V lost 7 bases to trimming and J lost 1 base; unmatched junction nucleotides: 4. CDR1 SNHLY and CDR2 FYNNEI come from the germline V gene.

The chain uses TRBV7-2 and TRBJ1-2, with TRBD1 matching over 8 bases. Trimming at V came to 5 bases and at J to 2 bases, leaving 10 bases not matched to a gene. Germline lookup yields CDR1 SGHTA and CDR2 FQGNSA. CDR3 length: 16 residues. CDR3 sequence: CASSPTPGQVNYGYTF. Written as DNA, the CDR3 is TGTGCCAGCAGCCCGACCCCGGGACAGGTCAACTATGGCTACACCTTC.

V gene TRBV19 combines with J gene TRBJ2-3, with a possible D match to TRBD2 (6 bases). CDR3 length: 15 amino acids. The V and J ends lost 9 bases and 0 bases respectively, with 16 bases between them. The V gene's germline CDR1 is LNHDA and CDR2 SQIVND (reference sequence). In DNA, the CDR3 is TGTGCCAGCGGTGCTTATAGCGGTAGCACAGATACGCAGTATTTT. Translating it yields CASGAYSGSTDTQYF.

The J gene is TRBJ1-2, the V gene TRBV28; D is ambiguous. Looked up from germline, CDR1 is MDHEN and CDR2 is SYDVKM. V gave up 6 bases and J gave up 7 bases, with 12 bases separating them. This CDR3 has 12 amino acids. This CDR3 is CASSHSGSGYTF. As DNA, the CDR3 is TGTGCCAGCAGCCATTCAGGTTCTGGCTACACCTTC.

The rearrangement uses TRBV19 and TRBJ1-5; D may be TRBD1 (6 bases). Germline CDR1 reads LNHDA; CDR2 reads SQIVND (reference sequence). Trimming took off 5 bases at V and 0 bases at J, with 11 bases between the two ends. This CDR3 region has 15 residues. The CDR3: CASSAGGASNQPQHF. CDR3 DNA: TGTGCCAGTAGTGCGGGGGGGGCTAGCAATCAGCCCCAGCATTTT.

The CDR3 loop is CASSYSGVLWTEAFF. The DNA for the CDR3 is TGTGCCAGCAGTTACTCGGGGGTCTTATGGACTGAAGCTTTCTTT. The chain recombines TRBV6-6 with TRBJ1-1, with D perhaps TRBD1 (5 bases). Per germline, CDR1 MNHNY and CDR2 SVGAGI (reference sequence). This CDR3 is 15 amino acids long. Trimming left V 0 bases short and J 5 bases short, with 13 bases between.

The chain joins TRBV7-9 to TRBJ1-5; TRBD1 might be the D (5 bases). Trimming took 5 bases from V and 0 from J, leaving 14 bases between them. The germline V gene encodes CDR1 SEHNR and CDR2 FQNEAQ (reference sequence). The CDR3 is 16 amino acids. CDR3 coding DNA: TGTGCCAGCAGCAGGGACGGGACCCTTAGCAATCAGCCCCAGCATTTT. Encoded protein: CASSRDGTLSNQPQHF.

The CDR3 sequence is CASSDSGTRSSYNEQFF. DNA of the CDR3: TGTGCCAGCAGCGATAGCGGTACTAGAAGCTCCTACAATGAGCAGTTCTTC. V usage is TRBV9 and J usage is TRBJ2-1; D might be TRBD2 (6 bases). V was trimmed by 3 bases and J by 0 bases, leaving 16 bases between them. The CDR3 is 17 residues long. Germline CDR1 reads SGDLS; CDR2 reads YYNGEE.

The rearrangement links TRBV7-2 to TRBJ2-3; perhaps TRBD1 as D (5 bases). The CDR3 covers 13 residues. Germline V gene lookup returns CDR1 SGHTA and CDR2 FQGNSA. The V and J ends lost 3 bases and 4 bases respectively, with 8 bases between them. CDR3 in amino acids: CASSFQGSDTQYF. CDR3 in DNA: TGTGCCAGCAGCTTCCAGGGATCAGATACGCAGTATTTT.

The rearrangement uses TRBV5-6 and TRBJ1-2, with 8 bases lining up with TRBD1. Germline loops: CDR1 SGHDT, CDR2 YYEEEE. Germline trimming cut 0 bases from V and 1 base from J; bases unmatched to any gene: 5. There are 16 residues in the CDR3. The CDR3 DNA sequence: TGTGCCAGCAGCTTGGGAACCGGACAGGGTAACTATGGCTACACCTTC. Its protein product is CASSLGTGQGNYGYTF.

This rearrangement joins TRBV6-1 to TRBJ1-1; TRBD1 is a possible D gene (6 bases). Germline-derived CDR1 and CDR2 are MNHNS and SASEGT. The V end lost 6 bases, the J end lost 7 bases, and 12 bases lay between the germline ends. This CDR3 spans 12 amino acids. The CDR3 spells CASSLGQLEAFF. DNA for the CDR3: TGTGCCAGCAGCCTTGGACAGCTTGAAGCTTTCTTT.

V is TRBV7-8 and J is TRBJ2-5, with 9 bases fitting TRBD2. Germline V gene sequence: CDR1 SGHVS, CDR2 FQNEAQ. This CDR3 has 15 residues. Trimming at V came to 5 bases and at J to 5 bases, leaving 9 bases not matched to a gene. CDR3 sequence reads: CASSPTGTSFETQYF. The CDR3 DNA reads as TGTGCCAGCAGCCCGACCGGGACTAGCTTCGAGACCCAGTACTTC.

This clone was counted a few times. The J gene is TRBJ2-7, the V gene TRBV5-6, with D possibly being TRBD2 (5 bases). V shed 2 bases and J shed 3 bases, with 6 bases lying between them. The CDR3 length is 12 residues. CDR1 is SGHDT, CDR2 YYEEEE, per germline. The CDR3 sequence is CASSFRGYEQYF. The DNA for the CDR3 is TGTGCCAGCAGCTTCCGGGGCTACGAGCAGTACTTC.

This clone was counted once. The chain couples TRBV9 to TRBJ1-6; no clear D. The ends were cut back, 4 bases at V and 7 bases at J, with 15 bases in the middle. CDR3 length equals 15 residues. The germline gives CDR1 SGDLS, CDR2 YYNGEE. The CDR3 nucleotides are TGTGCCAGCAGCCCACAAGCCGGGAACAATTCACCCCTCCACTTT. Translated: CASSPQAGNNSPLHF.

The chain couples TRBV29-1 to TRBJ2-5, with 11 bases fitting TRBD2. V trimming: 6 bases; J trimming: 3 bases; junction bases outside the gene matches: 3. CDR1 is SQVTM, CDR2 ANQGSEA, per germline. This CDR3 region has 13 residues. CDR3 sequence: CSVTLAGEETQYF. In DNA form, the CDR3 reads TGCAGCGTCACACTAGCGGGGGAAGAGACCCAGTACTTC. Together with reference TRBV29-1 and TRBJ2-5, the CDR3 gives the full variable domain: SAVISQKPSRDICQRGTSLTIQCQVDSQVTMMFWYRQQPGQSLTLIATANQGSEATYESGFVIDKFPISRPNLTFSTLTVSNMSPEDSSIYLCSVTLAGEETQYFGPGTRLLVL.

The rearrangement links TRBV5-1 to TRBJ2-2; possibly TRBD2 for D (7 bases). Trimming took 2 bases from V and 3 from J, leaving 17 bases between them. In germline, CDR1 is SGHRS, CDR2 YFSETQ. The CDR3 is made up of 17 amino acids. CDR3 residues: CASSFRGAAGDTGELFF. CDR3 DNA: TGCGCCAGCAGCTTCCGGGGGGCCGCGGGGGACACCGGGGAGCTGTTTTTT.